The T cell receptor (beta chain) described here comes from a study of regulatory T cells in long-lasting Graves disease. Germline lookup yields CDR1 SGDLS and CDR2 YYNGEE. This CDR3 has 15 residues. The V and J ends lost 2 bases and 2 bases respectively, with 11 bases between them. Indicated time point: newly diagnosed GD, antithyroid drugs for less than 3 months. PBMC-derived RNA was used for the TCR library. Sequencing libraries for TCR beta were prepared with iRepertoire HTBI primers and Arm-PCR of CDR3 regions. MiXCR was run by TCRdb on the multiplex PCR reads, yielding one entry per CDR3 protein. The sample yields under 400,000 distinct CDR3 sequences, roughly a sixth seen once. These data are also associated with another study on T cells in Graves' hyperthyroidism and ophthalmopathy.

J is TRBJ2-1 and V is TRBV9; D may be TRBD1 (6 bases). The sequence was collected from a man aged 35-49 years with Graves disease. This material consisted of peripheral blood mononuclear cells (PBMCs), taken at new diagnosis, from a patient treated with antithyroid drugs. In DNA form, the CDR3 reads TGTGCCAGCAGCGTTGGGGGCCTGCCCTACAATGAGCAGTTCTTC. Translated, it gives CASSVGGLPYNEQFF.